This TCR beta chain was found in a study of shared clonotypes between healthy human individuals. Findings and caveats of the study: Sample collection involved blood only; tissue repertoires are likely different. Non-shared clonotypes displayed generation probabilities falling below those of clonotypes present in all four donors.

CD45RO negativity and positive selection for CCR7 defined naive CD8 cells, a population that excluded terminally differentiated effector memory CD45RA+ cells. With respect to this clone: Its specificity is unknown.

The study ran the assay at deep level. Sequencing was performed with immunoSEQ multiplex PCR; in TCRdb, only in-frame clones are kept and a portion is missing. Of around 2,100,000 clones listed, less than 95% are singletons. J was trimmed by 4 bases and V by 4 bases; bases with no gene match: 12. This CDR3 is 17 amino acids long. Germline V gene data show CDR1 as SGHRS and CDR2 as YFSETQ. The origin of this receptor is a young man in good health. The V gene is TRBV5-1, the J gene TRBJ2-7; 12 bases line up with TRBD1. Specimen: naive CD8+ T cells sorted from blood. CDR3 nucleotides: TGCGCCAGCAGCGCCGGGACAGGGGGCTCAAATTTTTACGAGCAGTACTTC. This codes for CASSAGTGGSNFYEQYF. Looking up the rest from reference TRBV5-1 and TRBJ2-7 gives the full variable domain: KAGVTQTPRYLIKTRGQQVTLSCSPISGHRSVSWYQQTPGQGLQFLFEYFSETQRNKGNFPGRFSGRQFSNSRSEMNVSTLELGDSALYLCASSAGTGGSNFYEQYFGPGTRLTVT.